This is a list of T cell receptor beta chains from one sample in a study of blood T cell repertoires in COVID-19. Clones were sequenced by immunoSEQ multiplex PCR, and TCRdb holds only the in-frame ones, with some missing. The data contain under 200,000 clones, roughly 90% of them seen just once; the ten biggest clones take up approximately 5%. The sample comprised peripheral blood. Receptor source: a man younger than 30 with COVID-19, enrolled during active disease. The CDR3 runs from the conserved cysteine through the conserved F or W. The order of the fields is V gene, J gene, clone size, D gene, CDR3 protein, CDR3 DNA. A D gene is named only where the DNA matches it firmly. Rows give clone size only sometimes, using once, few, many, or a class for an expanded clone.

TRBV7-2,TRBJ2-7,-,TRBD1,CASTRDRVYEQYF,TGTGCCAGCACCCGGGACAGGGTCTACGAGCAGTACTTC
TRBV27,TRBJ2-7,many,TRBD2,CASKIGTSAYEQYF,TGTGCCAGCAAGATCGGGACTAGCGCCTACGAGCAGTACTTC
TRBV14,TRBJ1-6,-,-,CASSPFQDSPLHF,TGTGCCAGCAGCCCATTCCAGGATTCACCCCTCCACTTT
TRBV7-3,TRBJ1-1,-,-,CASSLSVNTEAFF,TGTGCCAGCAGCTTAAGTGTAAACACTGAAGCTTTCTTT
TRBV10-3,TRBJ1-2,-,-,CAIRNIDRQNYGYTF,TGTGCCATCAGGAACATTGACAGACAGAACTATGGCTACACCTTC
TRBV3-1/TRBV3-2,TRBJ2-7,-,TRBD2,CASSQGLAGSYEQYF,TGTGCCAGCAGCCAGGGACTAGCGGGTTCCTACGAGCAGTACTTC
TRBV10-3,TRBJ1-6,-,-,CAISESAPTVHNSPLHF,TGTGCCATCAGTGAGTCAGCCCCTACGGTCCATAATTCACCCCTCCACTTT
TRBV7-8,TRBJ2-7,-,TRBD1,CASSLLSGTGLYEQYF,TGTGCCAGCAGCTTACTATCCGGGACAGGGCTTTATGAGCAGTACTTC
TRBV3-1/TRBV3-2,TRBJ2-7,-,TRBD2,CASSEGRLAGERSYEQYF,TGTGCCAGCAGCGAGGGGAGGCTAGCGGGAGAACGATCCTACGAGCAGTACTTC
TRBV11-1,TRBJ2-1,-,TRBD2,CASTGWRGSSYNEQFF,TGTGCCAGCACCGGGTGGCGGGGGAGCTCCTACAATGAGCAGTTCTTC
TRBV16,TRBJ2-3,-,TRBD1,CASSQSGQGAADTQYF,TGTGCCAGCAGCCAATCGGGACAGGGGGCCGCAGATACGCAGTATTTT
TRBV28,TRBJ2-3,-,TRBD1,CASSFRNRGADTQYF,TGTGCCAGCAGTTTCCGTAACAGGGGCGCAGATACGCAGTATTTT
TRBV4-2,TRBJ2-7,-,TRBD2,CASSPPGLAVYEQYF,TGTGCCAGCAGCCCACCGGGACTAGCGGTCTACGAGCAGTACTTC
TRBV19,TRBJ1-5,-,-,CASSIGSDQPQHF,TGTGCCAGTAGTATAGGCAGCGATCAGCCCCAGCATTTT
TRBV18,TRBJ2-5,once,TRBD2,CASSWTSGQETQYF,TGTGCCAGCTCTTGGACTAGCGGACAAGAGACCCAGTACTTC
TRBV7-7,TRBJ2-7,-,TRBD2,CASSTGLAGVDEQYF,TGTGCCAGCAGCACGGGACTAGCGGGAGTGGACGAGCAGTACTTC
TRBV5-1,TRBJ2-6,-,-,CASSLVGPRDNPSLGANVLTF,TGCGCCAGCAGCCTGGTTGGCCCCCGGGACAACCCATCCCTCGGGGCCAACGTCCTGACTTTC
TRBV7-8,TRBJ2-7,-,-,CASAGQTISYEQYF,TGTGCCAGTGCCGGACAGACCATCTCCTACGAGCAGTACTTC
TRBV19,TRBJ2-7,once,TRBD1,CASSGCRDRVCEQYF,TGTGCCAGTAGTGGGTGCCGGGACAGGGTGTGCGAGCAGTACTTC
TRBV6-2/TRBV6-3,TRBJ1-5,-,-,CASSYSDGGGSNQPQHF,TGTGCCAGCAGTTACTCGGATGGGGGGGGCAGCAATCAGCCCCAGCATTTT
TRBV4-1,TRBJ1-2,-,-,CASSHPPRGRGYTF,TGCGCCAGCAGCCACCCTCCCAGAGGGAGAGGCTACACCTTC
TRBV27,TRBJ2-3,once,-,CASMMEVGTDTQYF,TGTGCCAGCATGATGGAGGTAGGCACAGATACGCAGTATTTT
TRBV7-9,TRBJ2-2,-,TRBD1,CASSPRTFQGANTGELFF,TGTGCCAGCAGCCCGCGGACTTTCCAGGGGGCAAACACCGGGGAGCTGTTTTTT
TRBV28,TRBJ2-7,-,TRBD1,CASSLGTAPYEQYF,TGTGCCAGCAGTTTAGGGACAGCTCCCTACGAGCAGTACTTC
TRBV4-1,TRBJ2-1,-,TRBD2,CASSQGSGSSYNEQFF,TGCGCCAGCAGCCAAGGAAGCGGGAGCTCCTACAATGAGCAGTTCTTC
TRBV6-5,TRBJ1-2,-,-,CASYGLKPNYGYTF,TGTGCCAGCTACGGTCTAAAGCCTAACTATGGCTACACCTTC